The 27 T cell receptor beta chains below all came from one sample that was sequenced in a study of blood T cell repertoires in COVID-19. Data came from immunoSEQ multiplex PCR; TCRdb stores just in-frame clones and leaves some out. The table has about 98,000 clones, around 81% seen once. Input material: peripheral blood. These receptors were collected from a man aged 55 to 69 with acute or convalescent COVID-19.

The V and J genes are TRBV12-5 and TRBJ2-2, with D possibly matching TRBD2 (6 bases). Germline CDR1 is LGHNT and CDR2 is FRNRAP. The CDR3 is made up of 15 amino acids. The V and J ends lost 2 bases and 4 bases respectively, with 11 bases between them. DNA for the CDR3: TGTGCTAGTGGTTTGACGGGAGCGGGCACCGGGGAGCTGTTTTTT. Protein sequence: CASGLTGAGTGELFF.

The chain employs TRBV30 and TRBJ1-5; 8 positions agree with TRBD1. J lost 4 bases, V lost 6 bases, and 5 bases had no gene match. In germline, CDR1 is GTSNPN, CDR2 SVGIG (reference sequence). This CDR3 is built from 13 residues. The CDR3 nucleotides read TGTGCCTGTTCGACAGGGGCTAATCAGCCCCAGCATTTT. This encodes CACSTGANQPQHF.

CDR3 coding DNA: TGTGCCAGCTCACCACGGCGAGCCGGGACTAGCGGACCAGATACGCAGTATTTT. The encoded protein is CASSPRRAGTSGPDTQYF. The rearrangement joins TRBV18 to TRBJ2-3; 11 nucleotides line up with TRBD2. CDR1 is KGHSH, CDR2 LQKENI, per germline. After removal of 1 base from V and 4 bases from J, the junction contained 10 bases not matched to a gene. The CDR3 length is 18 residues.

The chain couples TRBV28 to TRBJ2-1, with a tentative D call TRBD2 (6 bases). CDR1 is MDHEN, CDR2 SYDVKM, per germline. The CDR3 extends over 15 amino acids. V was pared by 5 bases and J by 8 bases, with 19 bases between. The CDR3 protein is CASSAGGLRGDEQFF. Here the CDR3 DNA reads TGTGCCAGCAGTGCCGGCGGACTACGGGGAGATGAGCAGTTCTTC.

The chain recombines TRBV20-1 with TRBJ2-1; 10 bases map to TRBD2. The length of the CDR3 is 16 residues. V shed 3 bases, J shed 0 bases, and the junction held 5 bases outside the gene matches. CDR1 is DFQATT, CDR2 SNEGSKA, per germline (reference sequence). CDR3 DNA: TGCAGTGCTAGTTCAAGCGGGGGGGCCTCCTACAATGAGCAGTTCTTC. Protein: CSASSSGGASYNEQFF.

The genes are TRBV6-1 and TRBJ1-5; no clear D gene. The germline gives CDR1 MNHNS, CDR2 SASEGT. There are 14 residues in the CDR3. The germline V and J ends were trimmed by 2 bases and 0 bases, with 5 bases remaining between them. The CDR3 sequence is CASSEFYSNQPQHF. The CDR3, as DNA: TGTGCCAGCAGTGAATTCTATAGCAATCAGCCCCAGCATTTT.

This chain joins TRBV7-9 and TRBJ1-1; D not resolved. The V end was cut by 5 bases, the J end by 1 base, with 2 bases between. The CDR3 is 11 residues long. Germline CDR1 reads SEHNR; CDR2 reads FQNEAQ (reference sequence). This chain's CDR3 is CASSQNTEAFF. CDR3 sequence (DNA): TGTGCCAGCAGCCAGAACACTGAAGCTTTCTTT.

Only a few counts were recorded for this clone. The rearrangement uses TRBV5-3 and TRBJ1-1, with D maybe TRBD1 (5 bases). TRBV5-3 is an open reading frame, and its role is uncertain. This CDR3 has 17 residues. Trimming took 4 bases from V and 0 from J, leaving 19 bases between them. The CDR3 loop is CARSTAGREDLNTEAFF. The CDR3 DNA is TGTGCCAGAAGCACCGCAGGGAGGGAAGACCTGAACACTGAAGCTTTCTTT.

The chain uses TRBV7-8 and TRBJ1-1, with TRBD1 as a possible D gene (6 bases). The length of the CDR3 is 14 residues. Trimming took off 0 bases at V and 5 bases at J, with 10 bases between the two ends. CDR1 and CDR2 (germline): SGHVS, FQNEAQ. CDR3 bases: TGTGCCAGCAGCTTAGCGGCAGACAGGACTGAAGCTTTCTTT. Its protein product is CASSLAADRTEAFF.

This clone has only a few counts. The V gene is TRBV11-3, the J gene TRBJ1-5, with D unclear. CDR1 is SGHNT and CDR2 is YENEEA in the germline V gene. Trimming removed 2 bases from V and 2 bases from J, with 4 bases in between. This CDR3 has 13 amino acids. The CDR3 reads CASSLQGNQPQHF. In nucleotides, the CDR3 is TGTGCCAGCAGCTTACAGGGCAATCAGCCCCAGCATTTT.

The rearrangement joins TRBV3-1 (or the pseudogene TRBV3-2) to TRBJ1-5; D is perhaps TRBD1 (5 bases). The CDR3 extends over 13 amino acids. V lost 1 base and J 6 bases, leaving 7 bases between the germline ends. The germline CDR1 and CDR2 sequences are LGHDT and YNNKEL (reference sequence). DNA of the CDR3: TGTGCCAGCAGCCAAGCCAGGGCTCAGCCCCAGCATTTT. It is translated as CASSQARAQPQHF.

In this sample, this clone turned up once. This sequence joins TRBV24-1 and TRBJ2-2; tentative D call: TRBD2 (5 bases). The CDR3 sequence is 15 residues long. The germline V gene has CDR1 KGHDR and CDR2 SFDVKD. V was trimmed by 9 bases and J by 4 bases, leaving 17 bases between them. The CDR3: CATEGLGLGTGELFF. The CDR3 bases are TGTGCCACCGAGGGTCTAGGGCTGGGCACCGGGGAGCTGTTTTTT.

The rearrangement uses TRBV27 and TRBJ1-1; weak D call: TRBD1 (6 bases). This CDR3 contains 14 residues. Germline V gene lookup returns CDR1 MNHEY and CDR2 SMNVEV (reference sequence). Trimming left V 1 base short and J 1 base short, with 7 bases between. Here the CDR3 DNA reads TGTGCCAGCAGTTTATTGACAGGGAACACTGAAGCTTTCTTT. Protein sequence: CASSLLTGNTEAFF.

The gene calls are TRBV5-1 and TRBJ2-1; weak D call: TRBD2 (7 bases). The CDR3 loop spans 13 amino acids. With 6 bases removed from V and 8 bases from J, the gap between germline ends came to 15 bases. Germline V lookup: CDR1 SGHRS, CDR2 YFSETQ. DNA for the CDR3: TGCGCCAGCATAGGGGGGGAGCGGGATGAGCAGTTCTTC. Its translation is CASIGGERDEQFF.

This clone was counted a few times. This sequence joins TRBV19 and TRBJ1-5, with D possibly matching TRBD1 (5 bases). The CDR3 has 15 residues. Trimming removed 7 bases at V and 2 bases at J, with 15 bases between. The germline gives CDR1 LNHDA, CDR2 SQIVND (reference sequence). The CDR3 region is CASNPGTTGNQPQHF. CDR3 DNA: TGTGCCAGTAACCCCGGGACTACTGGCAATCAGCCCCAGCATTTT.

CDR3 residues: CASAPGTPRTDTQYF. In DNA, the CDR3 is TGTGCCAGCGCCCCCGGGACTCCCAGGACAGATACGCAGTATTTT. This chain connects TRBV7-3 to TRBJ2-3, with TRBD2 as a possible D gene (6 bases). V was clipped by 8 bases and J by 3 bases, with 18 bases between them. Germline CDR1 SGHTA, CDR2 FQGTGA. CDR3 length equals 15 residues.

The chain is built from TRBV7-2 and TRBJ1-1, with TRBD1 as a possible D gene (6 bases). Germline CDR1 SGHTA, CDR2 FQGNSA. This CDR3 region has 12 residues. Trimming cost V 5 bases and J 7 bases, with 11 bases left between them. CDR3 sequence reads: CASSLQGNEAFF. CDR3 nucleotides: TGTGCCAGCAGCCTACAGGGCAATGAAGCTTTCTTT. Full variable domain (rest looked up from reference TRBV7-2 and TRBJ1-1): GAGVSQSPSNKVTEKGKDVELRCDPISGHTALYWYRQSLGQGLEFLIYFQGNSAPDKSGLPSDRFSAERTGGSVSTLTIQRTQQEDSAVYLCASSLQGNEAFFGQGTRLTVV.

The J gene is TRBJ1-2, the V gene TRBV27; TRBD1 might be the D (6 bases). CDR1 is MNHEY and CDR2 is SMNVEV in the germline V gene (reference sequence). There are 14 residues in the CDR3. Trimming removed 6 bases at V and 1 base at J, with 12 bases between. The CDR3 coding sequence is TGTGCCAGCAGACAGACAGGAGGTAACTATGGCTACACCTTC. Encoded protein: CASRQTGGNYGYTF.

The genes are TRBV6-6 and TRBJ2-7; the match to TRBD2 covers 7 bases. The length of the CDR3 is 15 residues. The trim removed 5 bases at V and 7 bases at J, leaving 14 bases unmatched. In germline, CDR1 is MNHNY, CDR2 SVGAGI (reference sequence). The CDR3, as DNA: TGTGCCAGCAGTGTCGACATCCCCCCCGGGAGGGAGCAGTACGTC. This gives the protein CASSVDIPPGREQYV.

The chain couples TRBV6-5 to TRBJ1-1; D is possibly TRBD1 (6 bases). CDR3 length equals 15 residues. CDR1 is MNHEY, CDR2 SVGAGI, per germline. V lost 6 bases to trimming and J lost 10 bases, with 24 bases between them. The CDR3 sequence: CASSLKLKGDFSAFF. The CDR3 coding sequence is TGTGCCAGCAGCCTCAAGCTAAAGGGGGATTTCTCAGCTTTCTTT.

V is TRBV5-6 and J is TRBJ2-4, with 9 bases lining up with TRBD1. V lost 6 bases and J lost 8; bases outside the gene matches: 6. This CDR3 comprises 13 residues. The germline V gene has CDR1 SGHDT and CDR2 YYEEEE. CDR3 sequence reads: CASTRTGVDIQYF. The CDR3, as DNA: TGTGCCAGCACTCGGACAGGGGTGGACATTCAGTACTTC.

V gene TRBV5-5 combines with J gene TRBJ2-3; no clear D. Trimming took off 2 bases at V and 3 bases at J, with 7 bases between the two ends. The CDR3 totals 13 residues. Germline V gives CDR1 SGHKS, CDR2 YYEKEE (reference sequence). This CDR3 reads CASSFQRTDTQYF. The CDR3 DNA reads TGTGCCAGCAGCTTTCAGAGGACAGATACGCAGTATTTT.

The rearrangement uses TRBV11-3 and TRBJ2-6; D is uncertain. CDR3 length: 13 amino acids. Germline CDR1 is SGHNT and CDR2 is YENEEA. Trimming stripped 3 bases from V and 3 bases from J, with 3 bases between. CDR3 sequence: CASSFGGANVLTF. The CDR3 bases are TGTGCCAGCAGCTTCGGTGGGGCCAACGTCCTGACTTTC. The full variable domain, in which reference TRBV11-3 and TRBJ2-6 provide the parts outside the CDR3, is EAGVVQSPRYKIIEKKQPVAFWCNPISGHNTLYWYLQNLGQGPELLIRYENEEAVDDSQLPKDRFSAERLKGVDSTLKIQPAELGDSAVYLCASSFGGANVLTFGAGSRLTVL.

The chain has TRBV5-1 and TRBJ1-2; 10 bases line up with TRBD1. Trimming took 4 bases from V and 3 from J; bases not matched to a gene: 6. CDR1 and CDR2 from the germline V gene are SGHRS and YFSETQ. There are 15 residues in the CDR3. The CDR3 loop is CASSAGQGEYYGYTF. The CDR3 DNA reads TGCGCCAGCAGCGCCGGACAGGGGGAGTACTATGGCTACACCTTC.

V is TRBV27 and J is TRBJ2-7; a possible D gene is TRBD2 (6 bases). V was shortened by 5 bases and J by 0 bases, with 14 bases between the two germline ends. The CDR3 contains 15 residues. Germline lookup yields CDR1 MNHEY and CDR2 SMNVEV (reference sequence). CDR3 coding DNA: TGTGCCAGCAGTCCGGATGCGGGAAGCTCCTACGAGCAGTACTTC. It yields the protein CASSPDAGSSYEQYF.

V usage is TRBV29-1 and J usage is TRBJ1-1; no reliable D call. Trimming took off 3 bases at V and 0 bases at J, with 8 bases between the two ends. Germline assignment: CDR1 SQVTM and CDR2 ANQGSEA. This CDR3 spans 13 amino acids. The CDR3 region has the DNA TGCAGCGTTGATTTGCGGGTGAACACTGAAGCTTTCTTT. It codes for CSVDLRVNTEAFF.

The chain employs TRBV3-1 (or the pseudogene TRBV3-2) and TRBJ2-5, with a tentative D call TRBD1 (5 bases). CDR3 size: 16 residues. V lost 1 base and J 0 bases, leaving 12 bases between the germline ends. In germline, CDR1 is LGHDT, CDR2 YNNKEL (reference sequence). CDR3 in amino acids: CASSQGDGADQETQYF. The CDR3 nucleotides read TGTGCCAGCAGCCAAGGGGATGGGGCGGACCAAGAGACCCAGTACTTC.